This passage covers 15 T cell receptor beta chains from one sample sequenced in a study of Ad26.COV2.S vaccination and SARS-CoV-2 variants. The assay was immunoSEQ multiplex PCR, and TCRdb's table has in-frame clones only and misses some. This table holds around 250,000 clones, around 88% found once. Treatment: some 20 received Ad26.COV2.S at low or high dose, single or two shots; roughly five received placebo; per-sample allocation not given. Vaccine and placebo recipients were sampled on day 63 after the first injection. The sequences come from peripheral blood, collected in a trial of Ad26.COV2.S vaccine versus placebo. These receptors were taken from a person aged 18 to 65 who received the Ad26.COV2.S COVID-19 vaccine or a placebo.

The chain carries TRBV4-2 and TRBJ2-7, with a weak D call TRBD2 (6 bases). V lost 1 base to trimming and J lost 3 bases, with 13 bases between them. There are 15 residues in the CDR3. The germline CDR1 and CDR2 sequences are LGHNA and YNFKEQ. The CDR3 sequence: CASSQVRTKDYEQYV. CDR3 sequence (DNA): TGTGCCAGCAGCCAAGTTCGGACTAAAGACTACGAGCAGTACGTC.

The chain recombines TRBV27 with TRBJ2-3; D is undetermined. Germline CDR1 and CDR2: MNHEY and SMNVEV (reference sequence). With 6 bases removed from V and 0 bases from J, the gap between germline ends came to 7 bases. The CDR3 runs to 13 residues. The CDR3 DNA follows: TGTGCCAGCAGCCACGAAAGCACAGATACGCAGTATTTT. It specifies CASSHESTDTQYF.

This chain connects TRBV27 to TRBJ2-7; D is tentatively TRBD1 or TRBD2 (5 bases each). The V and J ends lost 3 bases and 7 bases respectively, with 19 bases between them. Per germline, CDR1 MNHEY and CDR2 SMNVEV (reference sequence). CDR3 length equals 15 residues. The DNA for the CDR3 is TGTGCCAGCAGTTTTAGTCTGGACGGGGCCCGGGAGCAGTACGTC. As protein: CASSFSLDGAREQYV.

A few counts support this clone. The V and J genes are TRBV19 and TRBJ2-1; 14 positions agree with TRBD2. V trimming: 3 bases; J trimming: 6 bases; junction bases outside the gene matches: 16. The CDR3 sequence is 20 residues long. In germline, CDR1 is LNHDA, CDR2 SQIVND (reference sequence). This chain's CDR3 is CASSMRGPGLAGAFRNEQFF. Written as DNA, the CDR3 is TGTGCCAGTAGTATGAGAGGCCCGGGACTAGCGGGAGCATTTCGCAATGAGCAGTTCTTC.

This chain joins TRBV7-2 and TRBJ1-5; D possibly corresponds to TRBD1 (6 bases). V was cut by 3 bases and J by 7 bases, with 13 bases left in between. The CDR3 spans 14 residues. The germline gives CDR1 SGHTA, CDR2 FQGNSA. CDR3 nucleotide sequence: TGTGCCAGCAGCTTGAGGGGACAAGGACAGCCCCAGCATTTT. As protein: CASSLRGQGQPQHF.

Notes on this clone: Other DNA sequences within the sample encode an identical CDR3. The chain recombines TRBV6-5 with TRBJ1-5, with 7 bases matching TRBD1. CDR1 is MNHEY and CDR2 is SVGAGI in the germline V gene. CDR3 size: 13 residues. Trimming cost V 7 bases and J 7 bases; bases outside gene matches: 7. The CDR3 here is CASISGGNQPQHF. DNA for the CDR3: TGTGCCAGCATATCAGGGGGAAACCAGCCCCAGCATTTT.

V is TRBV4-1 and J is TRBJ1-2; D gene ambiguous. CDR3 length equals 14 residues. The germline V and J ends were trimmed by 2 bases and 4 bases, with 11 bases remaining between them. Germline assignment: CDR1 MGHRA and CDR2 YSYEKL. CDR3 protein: CASSQPGRIYGYTF. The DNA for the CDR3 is TGCGCCAGCAGCCAACCAGGACGGATCTATGGCTACACCTTC.

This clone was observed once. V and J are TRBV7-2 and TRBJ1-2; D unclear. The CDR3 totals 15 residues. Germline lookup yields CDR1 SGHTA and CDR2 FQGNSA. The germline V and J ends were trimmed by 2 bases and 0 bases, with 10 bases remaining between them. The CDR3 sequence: CASSLLGEANYGYTF. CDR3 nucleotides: TGTGCCAGCAGCTTACTCGGGGAAGCTAACTATGGCTACACCTTC.

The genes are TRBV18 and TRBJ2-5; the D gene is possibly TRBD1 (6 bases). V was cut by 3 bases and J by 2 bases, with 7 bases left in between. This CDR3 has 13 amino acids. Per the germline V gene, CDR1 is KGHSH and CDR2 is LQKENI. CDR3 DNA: TGTGCCAGCTCACCCGGGACACAAGAGACCCAGTACTTC. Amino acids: CASSPGTQETQYF. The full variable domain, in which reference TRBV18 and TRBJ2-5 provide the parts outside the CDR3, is NAGVMQNPRHLVRRRGQEARLRCSPMKGHSHVYWYRQLPEEGLKFMVYLQKENIIDESGMPKERFSAEFPKEGPSILRIQQVVRGDSAAYFCASSPGTQETQYFGPGTRLLVL.

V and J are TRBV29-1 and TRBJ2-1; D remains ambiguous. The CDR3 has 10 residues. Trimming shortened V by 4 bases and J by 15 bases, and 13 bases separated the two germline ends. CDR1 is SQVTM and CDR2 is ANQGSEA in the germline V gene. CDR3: CSVGPRDPFF. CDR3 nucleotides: TGCAGCGTTGGCCCGCGCGATCCGTTCTTC.

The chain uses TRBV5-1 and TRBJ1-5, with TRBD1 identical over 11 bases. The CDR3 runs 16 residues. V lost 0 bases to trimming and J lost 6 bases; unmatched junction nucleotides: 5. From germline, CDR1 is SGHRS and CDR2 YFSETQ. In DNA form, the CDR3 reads TGCGCCAGCAGCTTGGGGACAGGGGGCAAGGTTCAGCCCCAGCATTTT. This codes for CASSLGTGGKVQPQHF.

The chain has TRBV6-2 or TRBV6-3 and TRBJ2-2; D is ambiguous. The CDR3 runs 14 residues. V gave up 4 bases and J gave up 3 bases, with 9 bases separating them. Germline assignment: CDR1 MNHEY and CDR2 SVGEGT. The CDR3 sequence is CASSSHLYTGELFF. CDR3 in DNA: TGTGCCAGCAGTTCCCACCTCTACACCGGGGAGCTGTTTTTT.

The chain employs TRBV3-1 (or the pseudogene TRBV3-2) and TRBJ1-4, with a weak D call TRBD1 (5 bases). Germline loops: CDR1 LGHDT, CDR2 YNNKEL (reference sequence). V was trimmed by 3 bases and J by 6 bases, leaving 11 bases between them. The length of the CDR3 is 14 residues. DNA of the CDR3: TGTGCCAGCAGCCAGCAGGGTTCCTATGAAAAACTGTTTTTT. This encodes CASSQQGSYEKLFF.

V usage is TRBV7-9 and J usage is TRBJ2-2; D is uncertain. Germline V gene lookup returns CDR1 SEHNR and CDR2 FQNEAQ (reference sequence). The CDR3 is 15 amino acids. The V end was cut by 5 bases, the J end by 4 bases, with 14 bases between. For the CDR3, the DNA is TGTGCCAGCAGCCCCTTTGCGGTTTCCACCGGGGAGCTGTTTTTT. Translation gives CASSPFAVSTGELFF.

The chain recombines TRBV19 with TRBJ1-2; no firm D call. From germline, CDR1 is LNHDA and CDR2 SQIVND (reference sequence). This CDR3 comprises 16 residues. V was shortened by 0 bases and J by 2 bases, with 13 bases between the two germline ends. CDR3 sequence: CASSIDGATGNYGYTF. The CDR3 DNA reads TGTGCCAGTAGTATAGATGGTGCGACGGGCAACTATGGCTACACCTTC.